The clone carrying this T cell receptor beta chain occurred once. Its antigen is unknown. The CDR3 extends over 14 amino acids. CDR1 and CDR2 (germline): SEHNR, FQNEAQ (reference sequence). J gave up 13 bases and V 1 base, and 11 bases lay outside the gene matches. The data are from a study of cytomegalovirus exposure and HLA in healthy donors. Whole-study context: Within an early data release were about 80 million unique TCRs drawn from HLA-typed donors.

The PCR made use of 60 Vbeta and 13 Jbeta primers. Profiling relied on immunoSEQ multiplex PCR, and the TCRdb table lists in-frame clones only, not all of them. The table includes some 120,000 clones, less than 85% detected once. Findings and caveats of the study: Prediction of most subjects' HLA-A and HLA-B alleles by TCR beta sequences was reportedly accurate. In the analysis, some V segments, TRBV6-2 and TRBV6-3 included, were excluded as indistinguishable. Researchers reported that a few CMV-associated chains were confirmed in vitro as CMV antigen-specific.

The gene calls are TRBV7-9 and TRBJ2-7, with TRBD1 matching over 9 bases. The receptor was derived from a woman aged 40 to 49 in good health and CMV-seropositive. Sequenced material: PBMCs. The CDR3: CASSLDRPQGALYF. CDR3 sequence (DNA): TGTGCCAGCAGCTTAGACAGACCACAGGGGGCGCTTTACTTC.